This T cell receptor (beta chain) was retrieved from a study of blood T cell repertoires in COVID-19. For the study at large: PBMCs, B-cell-depleted T cells, or T cells were the source of the cDNA or gDNA that made up the material.

Profiling relied on immunoSEQ multiplex PCR, and the TCRdb table lists in-frame clones only, not all of them. The sample has about 210,000 clones, about 80% seen once. The length of the CDR3 is 14 residues. Germline-derived CDR1 and CDR2 are MDHEN and SYDVKM. The J segment lost 6 bases and the V segment lost 7 bases, leaving 8 bases of the junction unmatched. The clonotype originates from a woman aged 40 to 55 with active or convalescent COVID-19. The chain joins TRBV28 to TRBJ2-7; 11 positions agree with TRBD2. Sequenced input: peripheral blood. The CDR3 is CASNQLAGAVEQYF. Written as DNA, the CDR3 is TGTGCCAGCAATCAACTAGCGGGAGCGGTCGAGCAGTACTTC.